The 27 T cell receptor beta chains below all came from one sample that was sequenced in a study of shared clonotypes between healthy human individuals. The data were produced by immunoSEQ multiplex PCR, yet TCRdb's version contains in-frame clones alone and is incomplete. The sample gives fewer than 850,000 clones, just over 95% of which show up once; less than 0.25% is in the top ten. Terminally differentiated effector memory CD45RA+ cells were excluded by CCR7 positive selection of CD45RO-negative cells. The specimen sequenced was naive CD8+ T cells sorted from blood. These receptor sequences come from a man aged 30 to 39 in good health.

This chain joins TRBV7-9 and TRBJ2-3; 9 bases are a match to TRBD2. J gave up 1 base and V 4 bases, and 9 bases lay outside the gene matches. The CDR3 extends over 17 amino acids. Germline V lookup: CDR1 SEHNR, CDR2 FQNEAQ (reference sequence). The CDR3 DNA reads as TGTGCCAGCAGCTCGGGGCTCGAGCGGGAGGGCACAGATACGCAGTATTTT. It codes for CASSSGLEREGTDTQYF.

Turning to this clone: Other DNA sequences of this sample code for an identical CDR3. The gene calls are TRBV7-2 and TRBJ2-3, with 9 bases aligning to TRBD1. The CDR3 loop spans 16 amino acids. Germline assignment: CDR1 SGHTA and CDR2 FQGNSA. V lost 5 bases to trimming and J lost 4 bases; unmatched junction nucleotides: 10. In DNA, the CDR3 is TGTGCCAGCAGCCTTCCCCGGGACAGGGTGGCAGATACGCAGTATTTT. Translation gives CASSLPRDRVADTQYF.

The chain has TRBV11-2 and TRBJ2-3; D remains ambiguous. The CDR3 has 15 residues. Germline lookup yields CDR1 SGHAT and CDR2 FQNNGV. The V gene lost 4 bases and the J gene lost 0 bases, with 11 bases spanning the gap. Written as DNA, the CDR3 is TGTGCCAGCAGCTCGGTGGAGTCTAGCACAGATACGCAGTATTTT. It codes for CASSSVESSTDTQYF.

The rearrangement links TRBV5-6 to TRBJ2-7; no definite D call. The ends were cut back, 2 bases at V and 6 bases at J, with 15 bases in the middle. Germline loops: CDR1 SGHDT, CDR2 YYEEEE. This CDR3 is 14 amino acids long. CDR3 coding DNA: TGTGCCAGCAGCTTCTATACTGCTCTCCCCGAGCAGTACTTC. The encoded protein is CASSFYTALPEQYF.

The chain uses TRBV9 and TRBJ1-1, with 7 bases that match TRBD1. This CDR3 comprises 17 residues. J lost 7 bases, V lost 4 bases, and 19 bases had no gene match. CDR1 SGDLS and CDR2 YYNGEE come from the germline V gene. The CDR3: CASSKSGRTGTDIEAFF. CDR3 DNA: TGTGCCAGCAGCAAAAGTGGGAGAACCGGGACAGACATTGAAGCTTTCTTT. The full variable domain, its missing parts supplied by reference TRBV9 and TRBJ1-1, is DSGVTQTPKHLITATGQRVTLRCSPRSGDLSVYWYQQSLDQGLQFLIQYYNGEERAKGNILERFSAQQFPDLHSELNLSSLELGDSALYFCASSKSGRTGTDIEAFFGQGTRLTVV.

The chain uses TRBV11-2 and TRBJ2-5; the D gene is possibly TRBD2 (5 bases). The CDR3 contains 12 residues. The V gene lost 5 bases and the J gene lost 5 bases, with 9 bases spanning the gap. Germline values: CDR1 SGHAT, CDR2 FQNNGV. The DNA for the CDR3 is TGTGCCAGCAGCCCGGGGATGGAGACCCAGTACTTC. Its protein product is CASSPGMETQYF.

The chain recombines TRBV16 with TRBJ2-7; 9 bases agree with TRBD1. From germline, CDR1 is KGHSY and CDR2 FQNENV. J gave up 2 bases and V 4 bases, and 15 bases lay outside the gene matches. The CDR3 runs to 18 residues. The CDR3 reads CASSPTGGESEGPYEQYF. The CDR3 DNA reads TGTGCCAGCAGCCCCACAGGGGGCGAATCGGAGGGACCCTACGAGCAGTACTTC.

The chain links TRBV2 to TRBJ2-7; TRBD1 agrees at 7 bases. This CDR3 contains 14 residues. With V trimmed by 6 bases and J by 3 bases, 8 bases remained unmatched. In germline, CDR1 is SNHLY, CDR2 FYNNEI. CDR3 in amino acids: CASSRGGQVYEQYF. The CDR3 DNA follows: TGTGCCAGCAGCCGAGGCGGACAGGTCTACGAGCAGTACTTC.

This chain uses TRBV5-1 with TRBJ2-3; 9 bases are shared with TRBD2. Trimming at V came to 0 bases and at J to 3 bases, leaving 8 bases not matched to a gene. Germline V lookup: CDR1 SGHRS, CDR2 YFSETQ. The CDR3 is 17 residues long. Written as DNA, the CDR3 is TGCGCCAGCAGCTTGGCGTCGGTAGCGGGAGTAACAGATACGCAGTATTTT. It yields the protein CASSLASVAGVTDTQYF.

The chain is built from TRBV7-9 and TRBJ2-7; 7 bases line up with TRBD1. CDR3 length: 15 residues. J gave up 7 bases and V 0 bases, and 9 bases lay outside the gene matches. The germline gives CDR1 SEHNR, CDR2 FQNEAQ (reference sequence). The CDR3 spells CASSLATGVLREQYF. The CDR3 nucleotides read TGTGCCAGCAGCTTAGCAACAGGGGTGCTCAGGGAGCAGTACTTC.

This clone was counted once. The gene calls are TRBV11-2 and TRBJ2-5; D possibly corresponds to TRBD1 (5 bases). V lost 5 bases and J lost 2, with 12 bases in between. The CDR3 has 14 amino acids. Germline V gives CDR1 SGHAT, CDR2 FQNNGV. Here the CDR3 reads CASSGEGVQETQYF. The CDR3 DNA follows: TGTGCCAGCAGCGGTGAAGGGGTGCAAGAGACCCAGTACTTC.

V usage is TRBV7-9 and J usage is TRBJ2-7; 9 bases fit TRBD2. Trimming cost V 6 bases and J 1 base; bases outside gene matches: 7. The CDR3 covers 15 residues. Germline V gives CDR1 SEHNR, CDR2 FQNEAQ (reference sequence). CDR3 amino acids: CASSFLSGSSYEQYF. CDR3 nucleotides: TGTGCCAGCAGTTTCCTTAGCGGGAGTTCCTACGAGCAGTACTTC.

This sequence joins TRBV11-2 and TRBJ2-7, with D perhaps matching TRBD1 (7 bases). The CDR3 spans 16 residues. Germline V lookup: CDR1 SGHAT, CDR2 FQNNGV. V was cut by 1 base and J by 3 bases, with 16 bases left in between. CDR3 sequence reads: CASSLVGVRGDYEQYF. CDR3 DNA sequence: TGTGCCAGCAGCTTAGTGGGCGTCAGGGGGGACTACGAGCAGTACTTC.

This sequence joins TRBV27 and TRBJ2-5; TRBD2 agrees at 11 bases. The J segment lost 5 bases and the V segment lost 5 bases, leaving 4 bases of the junction unmatched. CDR1 is MNHEY and CDR2 is SMNVEV in the germline V gene (reference sequence). The CDR3 runs 14 residues. The CDR3 nucleotides are TGTGCCAGCAGTCGACTAGCGGGAAATGAGACCCAGTACTTC. This encodes CASSRLAGNETQYF.

The gene calls are TRBV7-9 and TRBJ2-1; 9 nucleotides match TRBD2. The germline gives CDR1 SEHNR, CDR2 FQNEAQ (reference sequence). With V trimmed by 4 bases and J by 3 bases, 13 bases remained unmatched. The CDR3 spans 18 residues. CDR3 sequence: CASSSVAPTSGNYNEQFF. For the CDR3, the DNA is TGTGCCAGCAGCTCTGTTGCCCCGACTAGCGGAAACTACAATGAGCAGTTCTTC. Full variable domain (missing parts from reference TRBV7-9 and TRBJ2-1): DTGVSQNPRHKITKRGQNVTFRCDPISEHNRLYWYRQTLGQGPEFLTYFQNEAQLEKSRLLSDRFSAERPKGSFSTLEIQRTEQGDSAMYLCASSSVAPTSGNYNEQFFGPGTRLTVL.

V usage is TRBV7-9 and J usage is TRBJ2-1; weak D call: TRBD2 (5 bases). CDR3 length equals 14 residues. The V end was cut by 5 bases, the J end by 1 base, with 9 bases between. CDR1 and CDR2 from the germline V gene are SEHNR and FQNEAQ (reference sequence). The CDR3 protein is CASSTTGSYNEQFF. For the CDR3, the DNA is TGTGCCAGCAGCACCACGGGGTCCTACAATGAGCAGTTCTTC.

The CDR3 nucleotides read TGCGCCAGCAGCCAAGATCTGACACCCGGAAACACCATATATTTT. It yields the protein CASSQDLTPGNTIYF. This chain uses TRBV4-1 with TRBJ1-3; no firm D call. The CDR3 runs to 15 residues. V was cut by 0 bases and J by 4 bases, with 10 bases left in between. Germline CDR1 reads MGHRA; CDR2 reads YSYEKL.

The chain links TRBV27 to TRBJ1-1, with D possibly matching TRBD1 (6 bases). The length of the CDR3 is 13 residues. The V and J ends lost 6 bases and 4 bases respectively, with 12 bases between them. Germline V gene sequence: CDR1 MNHEY, CDR2 SMNVEV (reference sequence). CDR3 sequence: CASRLTGATEAFF. The CDR3 nucleotides are TGTGCCAGCAGACTCACGGGGGCCACTGAAGCTTTCTTT.

This sequence joins TRBV11-2 and TRBJ2-1; TRBD1 agrees at 8 bases. The junction had 9 bases not matched to a gene; V was cut back by 2 bases and J by 0 bases. Germline CDR1 reads SGHAT; CDR2 reads FQNNGV. The CDR3 is 18 residues long. The CDR3 DNA sequence: TGTGCCAGCAGCTTAATCCCCGCGGACAGGGACTCCTACAATGAGCAGTTCTTC. Its translation is CASSLIPADRDSYNEQFF.

The V call is TRBV30, the J call TRBJ2-4, with 9 nucleotides matching TRBD2. V dropped 0 bases and J dropped 8; count of bases not matched to a gene: 5. CDR3 length: 14 residues. CDR1 is GTSNPN, CDR2 SVGIG, per germline (reference sequence). The CDR3 spells CAWSVPSGIDIQYF. DNA of the CDR3: TGTGCCTGGAGTGTCCCTAGCGGGATTGACATTCAGTACTTC.

The chain combines TRBV29-1 with TRBJ2-1, with 9 nucleotides matching TRBD2. Germline trimming cut 7 bases from V and 10 bases from J; bases unmatched to any gene: 5. The CDR3 contains 11 residues. The V gene's germline CDR1 is SQVTM and CDR2 ANQGSEA. The CDR3 region has the DNA TGCAGCGCACCCAGCGGGAGGGAGCAGTTCTTC. It encodes CSAPSGREQFF.

The V call is TRBV4-1, the J call TRBJ1-1; D ambiguous. The germline V gene has CDR1 MGHRA and CDR2 YSYEKL. CDR3 size: 16 residues. V lost 2 bases and J 0 bases, leaving 13 bases between the germline ends. DNA for the CDR3: TGCGCCAGCAGCCAATTCCTCGGACCCGTGAACACTGAAGCTTTCTTT. Amino acid sequence: CASSQFLGPVNTEAFF.

This clone has a handful of counts. This chain uses TRBV7-9 with TRBJ2-7; D gene uncertain. The CDR3 contains 13 residues. V lost 5 bases, J lost 0 bases, and 8 bases lay in between. CDR1 is SEHNR and CDR2 is FQNEAQ in the germline V gene (reference sequence). The CDR3 bases are TGTGCCAGCAGCCCATGGTCCTCCTACGAGCAGTACTTC. As protein: CASSPWSSYEQYF.

The chain recombines TRBV27 with TRBJ2-7; 8 bases agree with TRBD1. V shed 1 base, J shed 2 bases, and the junction held 4 bases outside the gene matches. The CDR3 is 15 residues long. Germline V gene lookup returns CDR1 MNHEY and CDR2 SMNVEV (reference sequence). The CDR3 DNA sequence: TGTGCCAGCAGTTTATACGGGACAGGTACCTACGAGCAGTACTTC. Protein: CASSLYGTGTYEQYF.

In DNA, the CDR3 is TGTGCCAGCAGCTTTGGGAGGGGTGTTCAAGAGACCCAGTACTTC. This encodes CASSFGRGVQETQYF. The rearrangement uses TRBV7-9 and TRBJ2-5, with 7 bases identical to TRBD2. Germline V gives CDR1 SEHNR, CDR2 FQNEAQ (reference sequence). Trimming took 3 bases from V and 2 from J; bases not matched to a gene: 6. The CDR3 contains 15 residues.

V gene TRBV30 combines with J gene TRBJ2-3; 7 positions match TRBD2. The CDR3 is 14 residues long. CDR1 and CDR2 (germline): GTSNPN, SVGIG (reference sequence). V dropped 7 bases and J dropped 9; count of bases not matched to a gene: 16. This chain's CDR3 is CASSAGDYGKTQYF. For the CDR3, the DNA is TGTGCCTCCTCGGCGGGAGATTACGGGAAGACGCAGTATTTT.

The genes are TRBV5-1 and TRBJ1-4; D call uncertain. The CDR3 totals 15 residues. Trimming left V 0 bases short and J 0 bases short, with 6 bases between. Germline V gene data show CDR1 as SGHRS and CDR2 as YFSETQ. Here the CDR3 reads CASSLVGATNEKLFF. The CDR3 DNA follows: TGCGCCAGCAGCTTGGTGGGAGCAACTAATGAAAAACTGTTTTTT.